A single sample is the source of the 27 T cell receptor beta chains below, sequenced in a study of beta chain features in type 1 diabetes. The study reverse transcribed the entire isolated RNA, so it sequenced expressed TCRB transcripts. TCRdb's table, derived via immunoSEQ multiplex PCR, lists solely in-frame clones and lacks some. This sample carries a few hundred thousand clones, about 20% of them seen once, and the ten largest clones take roughly 0.045%. The material sequenced was naive CD4+ T cells from blood. The receptors originated from a woman younger than 35 in good health.

V gene TRBV18 combines with J gene TRBJ2-3; TRBD2 aligns across 11 bases. CDR3 length equals 14 residues. The trim removed 5 bases at V and 8 bases at J, leaving 6 bases unmatched. Germline V gives CDR1 KGHSH, CDR2 LQKENI. CDR3 region: CASSIGLAGGTQYF. The CDR3 nucleotides are TGTGCCAGCTCAATTGGACTAGCGGGTGGTACGCAGTATTTT.

J is TRBJ2-1 and V is TRBV18, with 8 positions matching TRBD2. Germline CDR1 is KGHSH and CDR2 is LQKENI. The CDR3 length is 15 residues. With V trimmed by 2 bases and J by 6 bases, 6 bases remained unmatched. CDR3 amino acids: CASSPGGGPGNEQFF. CDR3 nucleotides: TGTGCCAGCTCACCAGGCGGGGGGCCTGGCAATGAGCAGTTCTTC.

This clone was found a few times. In the same sample, other DNA sequences code for this CDR3. The V call is TRBV7-2, the J call TRBJ2-7; 8 positions match TRBD2. The V segment lost 3 bases and the J segment 0 bases; nucleotides outside the gene matches: 1. Germline V gene lookup returns CDR1 SGHTA and CDR2 FQGNSA. The CDR3 runs to 14 residues. CDR3: CASSFSGDSYEQYF. In DNA, the CDR3 is TGTGCCAGCAGCTTTAGCGGGGACTCCTACGAGCAGTACTTC.

This clone was seen more than once but under ten times. This chain links TRBV7-9 with TRBJ2-1; D perhaps matches TRBD1 (6 bases). Germline V gene lookup returns CDR1 SEHNR and CDR2 FQNEAQ (reference sequence). The CDR3 has 14 residues. V was clipped by 11 bases and J by 3 bases, with 17 bases between them. CDR3: CAFERDNGYNEQFF. In nucleotides, the CDR3 is TGTGCCTTCGAGAGGGACAATGGCTACAATGAGCAGTTCTTC.

The V and J genes are TRBV7-3 and TRBJ1-1; D gene ambiguous. Between the trimmed V and J ends, which lost 3 bases and 4 bases, there was a span of 9 bases. The CDR3 length is 13 residues. CDR1 is SGHTA, CDR2 FQGTGA, per germline. CDR3 residues: CASSFSGVTEAFF. As DNA, the CDR3 is TGTGCCAGCAGCTTTTCCGGGGTCACTGAAGCTTTCTTT.

This clone was found a few times. The J gene is TRBJ1-2, the V gene TRBV27; D is unresolved. V was cut by 8 bases and J by 0 bases, with 7 bases left in between. Germline V lookup: CDR1 MNHEY, CDR2 SMNVEV (reference sequence). The CDR3 is 12 residues long. The chain's CDR3 is CASGGANYGYTF. In nucleotides, the CDR3 is TGTGCCAGCGGCGGAGCTAACTATGGCTACACCTTC.

This rearrangement joins TRBV5-6 to TRBJ1-2; D is undetermined. The CDR3 is 13 amino acids. V gave up 4 bases and J gave up 4 bases, with 11 bases separating them. Germline CDR1 and CDR2: SGHDT and YYEEEE. CDR3: CASSPDEGYGYTF. Written as DNA, the CDR3 is TGTGCCAGCAGCCCCGACGAGGGCTATGGCTACACCTTC.

This chain uses TRBV18 with TRBJ1-1, with TRBD1 matching 8 bases. Unmatched junction bases numbered 6, after V lost 4 bases and J lost 5 bases. Germline V gene data show CDR1 as KGHSH and CDR2 as LQKENI. The CDR3 sequence is 14 residues long. The DNA of the CDR3 is TGTGCCAGCTCACGCGACAGGGGAAGTACTGAAGCTTTCTTT. This encodes CASSRDRGSTEAFF.

J is TRBJ1-1 and V is TRBV6-5; D gene ambiguous. V lost 8 bases and J lost 7, with 14 bases in between. The CDR3 totals 12 residues. From germline, CDR1 is MNHEY and CDR2 SVGAGI. CDR3 protein: CASREAGREAFF. The CDR3 region has the DNA TGTGCCAGCCGGGAGGCTGGGCGTGAAGCTTTCTTT.

This chain joins TRBV4-2 and TRBJ2-7; 7 bases agree with TRBD2. The CDR3 runs 16 residues. V was pared by 4 bases and J by 3 bases, with 12 bases of the junction left unmatched. The germline gives CDR1 LGHNA, CDR2 YNFKEQ. This chain's CDR3 is CASSPPGASGVYEQYF. In DNA form, the CDR3 reads TGTGCCAGCAGCCCCCCCGGGGCTAGCGGCGTCTACGAGCAGTACTTC.

This clone has more than one count but fewer than ten. V and J are TRBV5-1 and TRBJ2-7; a weak D match, TRBD2 (6 bases). Trimming took off 2 bases at V and 4 bases at J, with 13 bases between the two ends. The CDR3 spans 14 residues. The germline gives CDR1 SGHRS, CDR2 YFSETQ. CDR3 amino acids: CASSFGGSRYEQYF. CDR3 nucleotides: TGCGCCAGCAGCTTTGGGGGGTCTCGGTACGAGCAGTACTTC.

V is TRBV18 and J is TRBJ1-1, with 7 bases matching TRBD1. CDR3 size: 13 residues. J lost 7 bases, V lost 3 bases, and 5 bases had no gene match. Per the germline V gene, CDR1 is KGHSH and CDR2 is LQKENI. CDR3 in amino acids: CASSPQGGGEAFF. The DNA for the CDR3 is TGTGCCAGCTCACCCCAGGGGGGCGGTGAAGCTTTCTTT.

The rearrangement links TRBV15 to TRBJ2-7; 7 bases are shared with TRBD1. Germline assignment: CDR1 LNHNV and CDR2 YYDKDF (reference sequence). CDR3 length: 15 residues. Trimming took 0 bases from V and 0 from J; bases not matched to a gene: 2. The DNA of the CDR3 is TGTGCCACCAGCAGAGAGGCAGGGGGCTCCTACGAGCAGTACTTC. Its protein is CATSREAGGSYEQYF.

In this sample, this clone turned up a few times. V gene TRBV9 combines with J gene TRBJ1-1; D gene ambiguous. In germline, CDR1 is SGDLS, CDR2 YYNGEE. V lost 3 bases, J lost 0 bases, and 6 bases lay in between. The CDR3 spans 13 residues. CDR3 bases: TGTGCCAGCAGCGAGAGTGTGAACACTGAAGCTTTCTTT. Protein sequence: CASSESVNTEAFF.

This clone was counted a few times. V and J are TRBV15 and TRBJ2-1, with 13 bases matching TRBD2. The CDR3 runs to 14 residues. Germline loops: CDR1 LNHNV, CDR2 YYDKDF (reference sequence). V lost 8 bases to trimming and J lost 4 bases; unmatched junction nucleotides: 2. CDR3 sequence reads: CATSGLAGYNEQFF. In DNA form, the CDR3 reads TGTGCCACCTCGGGACTAGCGGGGTACAATGAGCAGTTCTTC.

This chain connects TRBV28 to TRBJ1-2; 8 nucleotides line up with TRBD1. From germline, CDR1 is MDHEN and CDR2 SYDVKM. The CDR3 is 13 amino acids. Trimming took 5 bases from V and 3 from J; bases not matched to a gene: 2. CDR3 bases: TGTGCCAGCAGTACAGGGGGTGACTATGGCTACACCTTC. It translates to CASSTGGDYGYTF.

As DNA, the CDR3 is TGTGCCATCAGGTCAGGGGGCAGCACAGATACGCAGTATTTT. This codes for CAIRSGGSTDTQYF. The rearrangement joins TRBV10-3 to TRBJ2-3; 8 nucleotides match TRBD1. V was pared by 6 bases and J by 0 bases, with 2 bases of the junction left unmatched. This CDR3 comprises 14 residues. The germline V gene encodes CDR1 ENHRY and CDR2 SYGVKD.

In its sample, this clone was seen once. The chain carries TRBV5-6 and TRBJ1-5, with 8 bases that match TRBD1. Germline CDR1 SGHDT, CDR2 YYEEEE. V gave up 4 bases and J gave up 2 bases; unmatched junction bases: 8. The length of the CDR3 is 16 residues. In DNA, the CDR3 is TGTGCCAGCAGCCTCCGGACAGGGAATCGCAATCAGCCCCAGCATTTT. Its protein product is CASSLRTGNRNQPQHF.

The table lists this clone with a count of one. The gene calls are TRBV7-2 and TRBJ2-5; TRBD2 is a possible D gene (5 bases). Per germline, CDR1 SGHTA and CDR2 FQGNSA. The CDR3 has 15 amino acids. Trimming removed 2 bases at V and 2 bases at J, with 12 bases between. The CDR3 protein is CASSLTPTKQETQYF. The CDR3 region has the DNA TGTGCCAGCAGCTTAACCCCGACTAAGCAAGAGACCCAGTACTTC.

This clone showed up just a few times. Germline is not matched at one junction end, which may reflect a read error. The chain employs TRBV7-9 and TRBJ1-6, with 8 bases that match TRBD1. This CDR3 has 15 residues. In germline, CDR1 is SEHNR, CDR2 FQNEAQ (reference sequence). The chain's CDR3 is CASNLGQGEGSPLHF. CDR3 sequence (DNA): TGTGCCAGCAACTTAGGACAGGGAGAGGGATCACCCCTCCACTTT. The full variable domain, completed using reference TRBV7-9 and TRBJ1-6, is DTGVSQNPRHKITKRGQNVTFRCDPISEHNRLYWYRQTLGQGPEFLTYFQNEAQLEKSRLLSDRFSAERPKGSFSTLEIQRTEQGDSAMYLCASNLGQGEGSPLHFGNGTRLTVT.

As DNA, the CDR3 is TGTGCCAGCACGGGAAGGCCCACAGATACGCAGTATTTT. Its translation is CASTGRPTDTQYF. The chain has TRBV6-1 and TRBJ2-3, with a tentative D call TRBD2 (5 bases). Germline V gives CDR1 MNHNS, CDR2 SASEGT. Between the trimmed V and J ends, which lost 7 bases and 2 bases, there was a span of 10 bases. The length of the CDR3 is 13 residues.

This chain connects TRBV10-3 to TRBJ2-7; 9 bases are shared with TRBD1. The CDR3 is made up of 14 amino acids. Germline loops: CDR1 ENHRY, CDR2 SYGVKD. CDR3 bases: TGTGCTACCATCAGGACAGGGGAGATCTACGAGCAGTACTTC. Its translation is CATIRTGEIYEQYF.

The chain links TRBV5-1 to TRBJ2-5; possibly TRBD2 for D (5 bases). The CDR3 totals 14 residues. Germline V gene lookup returns CDR1 SGHRS and CDR2 YFSETQ. Trimming stripped 0 bases from V and 4 bases from J, with 10 bases between. The CDR3 DNA sequence: TGCGCCAGCAGCTTGGTTTCTAGCAGAGAGACCCAGTACTTC. Encoded protein: CASSLVSSRETQYF.

This clone turned up a few times. V is TRBV7-2 and J is TRBJ2-3; tentative D call: TRBD2 (5 bases). V lost 5 bases to trimming and J lost 5 bases, with 14 bases between them. The CDR3 is 14 amino acids. Looked up from germline, CDR1 is SGHTA and CDR2 is FQGNSA. The DNA for the CDR3 is TGTGCCAGCAGCCGCGGACTTAAGGGAGATACGCAGTATTTT. Its protein is CASSRGLKGDTQYF. The full variable domain, in which reference TRBV7-2 and TRBJ2-3 provide the parts outside the CDR3, is GAGVSQSPSNKVTEKGKDVELRCDPISGHTALYWYRQSLGQGLEFLIYFQGNSAPDKSGLPSDRFSAERTGGSVSTLTIQRTQQEDSAVYLCASSRGLKGDTQYFGPGTRLTVL.

This clone was seen a handful of times. The rearrangement joins TRBV15 to TRBJ1-2; TRBD1 might be the D (5 bases). Germline CDR1 and CDR2: LNHNV and YYDKDF (reference sequence). The CDR3 sequence is 12 residues long. Deletions cut 5 bases from V and 5 bases from J, with 9 bases between. The CDR3 sequence is CATSVGGYGYTF. The DNA for the CDR3 is TGTGCCACCAGCGTGGGGGGGTATGGCTACACCTTC.

The chain is built from TRBV18 and TRBJ2-4; 7 positions agree with TRBD2. This CDR3 has 15 residues. V shed 6 bases, J shed 9 bases, and the junction held 14 bases outside the gene matches. Germline V gene lookup returns CDR1 KGHSH and CDR2 LQKENI. The CDR3 bases are TGTGCCAGCTCTCCGGGGACTACCCAATGGGGCATTCAGTACTTC. It yields the protein CASSPGTTQWGIQYF. Looking up the rest from reference TRBV18 and TRBJ2-4 gives the full variable domain: NAGVMQNPRHLVRRRGQEARLRCSPMKGHSHVYWYRQLPEEGLKFMVYLQKENIIDESGMPKERFSAEFPKEGPSILRIQQVVRGDSAAYFCASSPGTTQWGIQYFGAGTRLSVL.

The chain recombines TRBV6-5 with TRBJ2-3, with 9 positions matching TRBD1. The V segment lost 0 bases and the J segment 14 bases; nucleotides outside the gene matches: 6. Germline CDR1 is MNHEY and CDR2 is SVGAGI. CDR3 length: 13 amino acids. The CDR3 spells CASSYSSGTGLYF. In DNA, the CDR3 is TGTGCCAGCAGTTACTCAAGCGGGACAGGGCTGTATTTT.